The 29 T cell receptor beta chains in this list originate from one sample, sequenced in a study of Ad26.COV2.S vaccination and SARS-CoV-2 variants. Measured with immunoSEQ multiplex PCR; TCRdb has only the in-frame clones, and not every one. In the table there are some 190,000 clones, about 83% of which are singletons. The source material was peripheral blood, sampled after recovery from COVID-19. Receptors were obtained from a human donor who had recovered from COVID-19.

The chain is built from TRBV7-3 and TRBJ2-1; TRBD2 might be the D (5 bases). Looked up from germline, CDR1 is SGHTA and CDR2 is FQGTGA. V lost 5 bases, J lost 0 bases, and 5 bases lay in between. CDR3 length equals 13 residues. In nucleotides, the CDR3 is TGTGCCAGCAGCGGAGGCTCCTACAATGAGCAGTTCTTC. This codes for CASSGGSYNEQFF.

This chain uses TRBV6-1 with TRBJ2-7, with 10 bases that match TRBD1. V shed 3 bases, J shed 1 base, and the junction held 6 bases outside the gene matches. Germline-derived CDR1 and CDR2 are MNHNS and SASEGT. This CDR3 has 16 residues. The CDR3 here is CASSDVRDRGSYEQYF. The DNA of the CDR3 is TGTGCCAGCAGTGATGTCCGGGACAGGGGTTCCTACGAGCAGTACTTC.

The chain couples TRBV9 to TRBJ2-7; 11 bases are shared with TRBD1. The junction had 6 bases not matched to a gene; V was cut back by 4 bases and J by 3 bases. CDR1 is SGDLS and CDR2 is YYNGEE in the germline V gene. The CDR3 covers 15 residues. CDR3 sequence: CASSPYGTGGYEQYF. As DNA, the CDR3 is TGTGCCAGCAGCCCGTACGGGACAGGGGGCTACGAGCAGTACTTC.

This clone came up once. The chain recombines TRBV20-1 with TRBJ1-1; unclear D gene. CDR3 size: 13 residues. V was clipped by 3 bases and J by 4 bases, with 12 bases between them. The germline V gene has CDR1 DFQATT and CDR2 SNEGSKA (reference sequence). The CDR3 DNA reads TGCAGTGCTAGTGTCCGCTTAACCACTGAAGCTTTCTTT. This sequence encodes CSASVRLTTEAFF.

A single count supports this clone. This sample includes further DNA sequences coding for the same CDR3. This chain joins TRBV4-1 and TRBJ1-1, with D perhaps matching TRBD1 (6 bases). CDR3 size: 12 residues. V lost 3 bases and J 4 bases, leaving 6 bases between the germline ends. CDR1 is MGHRA and CDR2 is YSYEKL in the germline V gene. This chain's CDR3 is CASSQGATEAFF. The DNA for the CDR3 is TGCGCCAGCAGCCAGGGGGCCACTGAAGCTTTCTTT.

The V gene is TRBV6-1, the J gene TRBJ2-3; 8 bases align to TRBD2. CDR3 length equals 19 residues. V shed 2 bases, J shed 2 bases, and the junction held 15 bases outside the gene matches. CDR1 MNHNS and CDR2 SASEGT come from the germline V gene. CDR3 protein: CASSEILPVGLVTTDTQYF. As DNA, the CDR3 is TGTGCCAGCAGTGAAATCCTCCCAGTGGGACTAGTAACCACAGATACGCAGTATTTT.

The rearrangement uses TRBV6-6 and TRBJ1-1, with 8 bases identical to TRBD1. Looked up from germline, CDR1 is MNHNY and CDR2 is SVGAGI (reference sequence). Trimming took 6 bases from V and 14 from J; bases not matched to a gene: 14. There are 13 residues in the CDR3. This CDR3 reads CASSPRIQGGDFF. The CDR3 DNA follows: TGTGCCAGCAGCCCTCGGATACAGGGGGGCGACTTCTTT.

J is TRBJ2-1 and V is TRBV25-1, with 7 bases lining up with TRBD2. The CDR3 length is 14 residues. V shed 7 bases and J 2 bases; nucleotides not matched to a gene: 5. From germline, CDR1 is MGHDK and CDR2 SYGVNS. In nucleotides, the CDR3 is TGTGCCAGCAAATCTAGCGGAACCTACAATGAGCAGTTCTTC. Translation: CASKSSGTYNEQFF. Looking up the rest from reference TRBV25-1 and TRBJ2-1 gives the full variable domain: EADIYQTPRYLVIGTGKKITLECSQTMGHDKMYWYQQDPGMELHLIHYSYGVNSTEKGDLSSESTVSRIRTEHFPLTLESARPSHTSQYLCASKSSGTYNEQFFGPGTRLTVL.

This clone was counted between two and nine times. The CDR3 loop is CASRIGGILRNEQFF. CDR3 in DNA: TGTGCCAGCAGGATAGGGGGGATCCTTAGGAATGAGCAGTTCTTC. The rearrangement uses TRBV2 and TRBJ2-1; D is possibly TRBD1 or TRBD2 (6 bases each). V shed 6 bases and J shed 7 bases, with 19 bases lying between them. The CDR3 consists of 15 residues. CDR1 and CDR2 from the germline V gene are SNHLY and FYNNEI. Variable domain in full (rest from reference TRBV2 and TRBJ2-1): EPEVTQTPSHQVTQMGQEVILRCVPISNHLYFYWYRQILGQKVEFLVSFYNNEISEKSEIFDDQFSVERPDGSNFTLKIRSTKLEDSAMYFCASRIGGILRNEQFFGPGTRLTVL.

This chain joins TRBV7-2 and TRBJ2-3; TRBD1 might be the D (5 bases). Trimming cost V 5 bases and J 0 bases, with 15 bases left between them. This CDR3 is 16 amino acids long. Looked up from germline, CDR1 is SGHTA and CDR2 is FQGNSA. The CDR3 region is CASSVGAGPSTDTQYF. CDR3 nucleotide sequence: TGTGCCAGCAGCGTTGGGGCAGGCCCTAGCACAGATACGCAGTATTTT. Together with reference TRBV7-2 and TRBJ2-3, the CDR3 gives the full variable domain: GAGVSQSPSNKVTEKGKDVELRCDPISGHTALYWYRQSLGQGLEFLIYFQGNSAPDKSGLPSDRFSAERTGGSVSTLTIQRTQQEDSAVYLCASSVGAGPSTDTQYFGPGTRLTVL.

The chain links TRBV5-8 to TRBJ2-3, with D hard to call. Trimming took 2 bases from V and 6 from J, leaving 4 bases between them. The CDR3 covers 11 residues. The germline gives CDR1 SGHTS, CDR2 YDEGEE. The CDR3 nucleotides are TGTGCCAGCAGCTTTATTGATACGCAGTATTTT. This translates into CASSFIDTQYF.

The chain combines TRBV4-1 with TRBJ2-1; 9 bases agree with TRBD2. V trimming: 2 bases; J trimming: 8 bases; junction bases outside the gene matches: 10. CDR1 and CDR2 from the germline V gene are MGHRA and YSYEKL. CDR3 size: 16 residues. In DNA, the CDR3 is TGCGCCAGCAGCCAATTAGCGGGGGCCCTGCAGTATGAGCAGTTCTTC. Translated, it gives CASSQLAGALQYEQFF.

The V call is TRBV5-1, the J call TRBJ2-7, with D perhaps assigned TRBD1 or TRBD2 (5 bases each). Germline assignment: CDR1 SGHRS and CDR2 YFSETQ. The CDR3 length is 10 residues. DNA for the CDR3: TGCGCTCTTGAGGGGTTCGAGCAGTACTTC. Translated, it gives CALEGFEQYF.

The gene calls are TRBV5-1 and TRBJ2-1; 7 bases fit TRBD1. V was pared by 6 bases and J by 2 bases, with 8 bases of the junction left unmatched. This CDR3 comprises 15 residues. CDR1 and CDR2 (germline): SGHRS, YFSETQ. The CDR3 nucleotides read TGCGCCAGCAAGGACAGGCCGTCTCCCTACAATGAGCAGTTCTTC. This sequence encodes CASKDRPSPYNEQFF. The full variable domain, its missing parts supplied by reference TRBV5-1 and TRBJ2-1, is KAGVTQTPRYLIKTRGQQVTLSCSPISGHRSVSWYQQTPGQGLQFLFEYFSETQRNKGNFPGRFSGRQFSNSRSEMNVSTLELGDSALYLCASKDRPSPYNEQFFGPGTRLTVL.

The rearrangement links TRBV16 to TRBJ2-1; D is ambiguous. The germline gives CDR1 KGHSY, CDR2 FQNENV. Trimming stripped 0 bases from V and 1 base from J, with 4 bases between. The CDR3 consists of 14 residues. CDR3 residues: CASSQSMSYNEQFF. DNA of the CDR3: TGTGCCAGCAGCCAATCGATGTCCTACAATGAGCAGTTCTTC. Looking up the rest from reference TRBV16 and TRBJ2-1 gives the full variable domain: GEEVAQTPKHLVRGEGQKAKLYCAPIKGHSYVFWYQQVLKNEFKFLISFQNENVFDETGMPKERFSAKCLPNSPCSLEIQATKLEDSAVYFCASSQSMSYNEQFFGPGTRLTVL.

The V gene is TRBV7-3, the J gene TRBJ2-5, with D possibly being TRBD1 (6 bases). This CDR3 is 15 amino acids long. Trimming shortened V by 5 bases and J by 1 base, and 14 bases separated the two germline ends. Germline V lookup: CDR1 SGHTA, CDR2 FQGTGA. The CDR3 loop is CASSRTGTIQETQYF. CDR3 nucleotide sequence: TGTGCCAGCAGCCGAACAGGGACAATCCAAGAGACCCAGTACTTC.

In the case of this clone: This same CDR3 is encoded by further DNA sequences in the sample. The chain is built from TRBV6-6 and TRBJ2-1; 11 bases agree with TRBD2. V lost 6 bases and J lost 2; bases outside the gene matches: 3. There are 15 residues in the CDR3. Germline V CDR1 and CDR2: MNHNY, SVGAGI (reference sequence). The chain's CDR3 is CASSLLAGAYNEQFF. The CDR3 nucleotides read TGTGCCAGCAGCCTACTAGCGGGAGCCTACAATGAGCAGTTCTTC.

V usage is TRBV18 and J usage is TRBJ1-5; 10 bases agree with TRBD1. The V gene end was trimmed by 3 bases and the J gene end by 4 bases; junction bases not matched to a gene: 3. Germline V CDR1 and CDR2: KGHSH, LQKENI. The CDR3 loop spans 15 amino acids. DNA for the CDR3: TGTGCCAGCTCACCGACAGGGGGCACGAATCAGCCCCAGCATTTT. Translated, it gives CASSPTGGTNQPQHF.

The rearrangement links TRBV6-5 to TRBJ2-7; TRBD2 aligns across 8 bases. The junction had 11 bases not matched to a gene; V was cut back by 4 bases and J by 3 bases. This CDR3 region has 16 residues. Germline V lookup: CDR1 MNHEY, CDR2 SVGAGI. Here the CDR3 reads CASSLSREGRGYEQYF. In nucleotides, the CDR3 is TGTGCCAGCAGTTTGTCTCGGGAGGGACGGGGCTACGAGCAGTACTTC.

This chain uses TRBV28 with TRBJ2-7; D possibly matches TRBD1 or TRBD2 (5 bases each). Germline V gene lookup returns CDR1 MDHEN and CDR2 SYDVKM. Deletions cut 7 bases from V and 4 bases from J, with 17 bases between. This CDR3 spans 14 amino acids. DNA of the CDR3: TGTGCCAGCACCCTAAGGGACGACTTATACGAGCAGTACTTC. Translated, it gives CASTLRDDLYEQYF.

V gene TRBV2 combines with J gene TRBJ2-2, with TRBD2 matching over 9 bases. Germline lookup yields CDR1 SNHLY and CDR2 FYNNEI. The CDR3 has 16 residues. J was trimmed by 1 base and V by 4 bases; bases with no gene match: 4. The CDR3 sequence is CASSVLAGLNTGELFF. CDR3 bases: TGTGCCAGCAGTGTACTAGCGGGCCTGAACACCGGGGAGCTGTTTTTT.

The V call is TRBV5-1, the J call TRBJ1-1; a weak D match, TRBD1 (6 bases). The germline CDR1 and CDR2 sequences are SGHRS and YFSETQ. The CDR3 sequence is 15 residues long. V was cut by 2 bases and J by 7 bases, with 18 bases left in between. Here the CDR3 reads CASSFHGSGAGEAFF. CDR3 in DNA: TGCGCCAGCAGCTTTCATGGATCAGGGGCCGGTGAAGCTTTCTTT.

This sequence joins TRBV28 and TRBJ1-1, with 8 positions matching TRBD1. Germline CDR1 MDHEN, CDR2 SYDVKM. The CDR3 runs 14 residues. V was pared by 4 bases and J by 4 bases, with 5 bases of the junction left unmatched. Here the CDR3 reads CASSSRGRGTEAFF. The CDR3 bases are TGTGCCAGCAGTTCCAGGGGGCGAGGCACTGAAGCTTTCTTT.

The chain combines TRBV4-1 with TRBJ2-7, with 12 positions matching TRBD2. The CDR3 is made up of 18 amino acids. Germline CDR1 and CDR2: MGHRA and YSYEKL. V gave up 0 bases and J gave up 4 bases; unmatched junction bases: 10. CDR3 DNA sequence: TGCGCCAGCAGCCAAGATGGTTCCCTAGCGGGAGGGTTATACGAGCAGTACTTC. Residues: CASSQDGSLAGGLYEQYF.

This sequence joins TRBV4-1 and TRBJ2-7; perhaps TRBD1 as D (6 bases). Trimming cost V 2 bases and J 2 bases, with 22 bases left between them. The CDR3 consists of 18 residues. Germline lookup yields CDR1 MGHRA and CDR2 YSYEKL. CDR3 DNA sequence: TGCGCCAGCAGCCAACACGGGACACGGACGCCTCGGGCCTACGAGCAGTACTTC. Translation: CASSQHGTRTPRAYEQYF.

V is TRBV12-3 or TRBV12-4 and J is TRBJ1-3; D gene unclear. Trimming removed 6 bases from V and 1 base from J, with 4 bases in between. CDR3 size: 12 residues. Here the CDR3 DNA reads TGTGCCAGCAGATTTTCTGGAAACACCATATATTTT. It translates to CASRFSGNTIYF.

V is TRBV6-4 and J is TRBJ2-3; D gene unclear. Trimming cost V 5 bases and J 0 bases, with 12 bases left between them. Germline values: CDR1 MRHNA, CDR2 SNTAGT. The CDR3 loop spans 15 amino acids. The CDR3 sequence is CASSPELGSTDTQYF. The CDR3 bases are TGTGCCAGCAGTCCAGAGTTAGGTAGCACAGATACGCAGTATTTT.

This clone was seen just once. The chain is built from TRBV4-1 and TRBJ1-2; D gene unclear. The germline V and J ends were trimmed by 0 bases and 4 bases, with 6 bases remaining between them. The V gene's germline CDR1 is MGHRA and CDR2 YSYEKL. The CDR3 covers 13 residues. This CDR3 reads CASSQDGIYGYTF. CDR3 sequence (DNA): TGCGCCAGCAGCCAAGACGGGATCTATGGCTACACCTTC.

This chain links TRBV18 with TRBJ2-7; 8 positions match TRBD1. V shed 2 bases and J 6 bases; nucleotides not matched to a gene: 6. The V gene's germline CDR1 is KGHSH and CDR2 LQKENI. The CDR3 loop spans 14 amino acids. CDR3 nucleotides: TGTGCCAGCTCACCAGGTTCAGGGGGCAGCGAGCAGTACTTC. The encoded protein is CASSPGSGGSEQYF.